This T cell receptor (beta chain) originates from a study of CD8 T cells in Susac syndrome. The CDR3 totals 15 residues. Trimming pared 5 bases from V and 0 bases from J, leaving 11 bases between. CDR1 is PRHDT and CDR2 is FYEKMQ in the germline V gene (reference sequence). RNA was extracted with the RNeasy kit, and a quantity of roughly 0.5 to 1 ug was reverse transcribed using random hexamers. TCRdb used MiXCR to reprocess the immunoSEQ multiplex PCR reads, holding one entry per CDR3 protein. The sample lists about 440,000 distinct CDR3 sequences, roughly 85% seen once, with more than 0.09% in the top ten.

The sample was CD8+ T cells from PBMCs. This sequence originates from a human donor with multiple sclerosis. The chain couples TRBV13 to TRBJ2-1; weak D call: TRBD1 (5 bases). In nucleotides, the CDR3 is TGTGCCAGCAGCCCCTCTAGGGGCTCCTACAATGAGCAGTTCTTC. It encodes CASSPSRGSYNEQFF.